The 4 T cell receptor beta chains in this list originate from one sample, sequenced in a study of shared clonotypes between healthy human individuals. TCRdb's copy holds only in-frame clones and misses some; the assay was immunoSEQ multiplex PCR. The profile shows under 1,100,000 clones, 78% of them singletons. Specimen: memory CD4+ T cells from PBMCs. Subset here: CD45RA-negative fraction. These receptors originate from a young man in good health. Some clones in this sample may be carry-over from other donors' samples.

This chain uses TRBV18 with TRBJ2-7; weak D call: TRBD1 (5 bases). The length of the CDR3 is 15 residues. The germline V and J ends were trimmed by 5 bases and 0 bases, with 14 bases remaining between them. Germline loops: CDR1 KGHSH, CDR2 LQKENI. CDR3 sequence: CASSWGGLSSYEQYF. For the CDR3, the DNA is TGTGCCAGCTCATGGGGCGGTCTAAGCTCCTACGAGCAGTACTTC. Looking up the rest from reference TRBV18 and TRBJ2-7 gives the full variable domain: NAGVMQNPRHLVRRRGQEARLRCSPMKGHSHVYWYRQLPEEGLKFMVYLQKENIIDESGMPKERFSAEFPKEGPSILRIQQVVRGDSAAYFCASSWGGLSSYEQYFGPGTRLTVT.

The rearrangement links TRBV7-3 to TRBJ2-3; D is unclear. Trimming removed 5 bases from V and 0 bases from J, with 3 bases in between. Germline CDR1 reads SGHTA; CDR2 reads FQGTGA. This CDR3 is 12 amino acids long. The CDR3 reads CASSVSTDTQYF. The CDR3 bases are TGTGCCAGCAGCGTTAGCACAGATACGCAGTATTTT.

The V and J genes are TRBV14 and TRBJ1-1, with a possible D match to TRBD1 (6 bases). Germline values: CDR1 SGHDN, CDR2 FVKESK. The CDR3 spans 14 residues. V was cut by 4 bases and J by 1 base, with 10 bases left in between. The chain's CDR3 is CASSLRRGNTEAFF. As DNA, the CDR3 is TGTGCCAGCAGCCTGCGCAGGGGGAACACTGAAGCTTTCTTT.

The chain employs TRBV2 and TRBJ1-1; weak D call: TRBD1 (5 bases). V was pared by 2 bases and J by 4 bases, with 11 bases between. Per the germline V gene, CDR1 is SNHLY and CDR2 is FYNNEI. The CDR3 is 14 residues long. The CDR3 is CASSERQRSTEAFF. CDR3 nucleotides: TGTGCCAGCAGTGAACGACAGCGGAGCACTGAAGCTTTCTTT.